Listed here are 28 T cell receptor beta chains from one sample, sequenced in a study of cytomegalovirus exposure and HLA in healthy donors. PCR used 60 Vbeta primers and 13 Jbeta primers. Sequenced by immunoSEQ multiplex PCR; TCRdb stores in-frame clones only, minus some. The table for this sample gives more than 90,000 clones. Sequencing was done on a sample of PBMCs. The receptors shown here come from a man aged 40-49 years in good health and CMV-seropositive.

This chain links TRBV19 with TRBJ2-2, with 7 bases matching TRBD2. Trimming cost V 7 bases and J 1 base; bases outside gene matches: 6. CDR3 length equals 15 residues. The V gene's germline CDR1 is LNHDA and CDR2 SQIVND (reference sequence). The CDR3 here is CASIGEGENTGELFF. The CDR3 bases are TGTGCCAGTATTGGGGAGGGTGAGAACACCGGGGAGCTGTTTTTT.

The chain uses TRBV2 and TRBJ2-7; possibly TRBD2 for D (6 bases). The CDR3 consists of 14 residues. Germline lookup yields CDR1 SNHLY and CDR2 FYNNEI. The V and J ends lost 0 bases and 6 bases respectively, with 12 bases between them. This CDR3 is CASSEARGGGEQYF. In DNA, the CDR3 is TGTGCCAGCAGTGAAGCGCGGGGAGGTGGCGAGCAGTACTTC.

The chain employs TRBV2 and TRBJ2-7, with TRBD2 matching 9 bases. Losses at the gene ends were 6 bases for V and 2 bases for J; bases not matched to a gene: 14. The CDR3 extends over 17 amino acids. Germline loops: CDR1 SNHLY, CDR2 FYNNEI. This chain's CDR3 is CASRARTSALNTYEQYF. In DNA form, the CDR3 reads TGTGCCAGCAGGGCACGGACTAGCGCCCTAAACACCTACGAGCAGTACTTC.

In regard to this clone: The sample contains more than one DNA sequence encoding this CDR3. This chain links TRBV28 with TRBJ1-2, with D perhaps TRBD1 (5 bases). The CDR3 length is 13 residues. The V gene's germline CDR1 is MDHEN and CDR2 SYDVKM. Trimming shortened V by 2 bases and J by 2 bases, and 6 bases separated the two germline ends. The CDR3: CASSLQGNYGYTF. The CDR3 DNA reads TGTGCCAGCAGTTTACAGGGCAACTATGGCTACACCTTC.

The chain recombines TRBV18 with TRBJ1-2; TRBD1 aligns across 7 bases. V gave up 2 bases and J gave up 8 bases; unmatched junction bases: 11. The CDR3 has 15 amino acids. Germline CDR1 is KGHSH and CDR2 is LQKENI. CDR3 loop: CASSPIRGRGEGYTF. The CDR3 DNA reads TGTGCCAGCTCACCAATAAGGGGGCGCGGGGAAGGCTACACCTTC.

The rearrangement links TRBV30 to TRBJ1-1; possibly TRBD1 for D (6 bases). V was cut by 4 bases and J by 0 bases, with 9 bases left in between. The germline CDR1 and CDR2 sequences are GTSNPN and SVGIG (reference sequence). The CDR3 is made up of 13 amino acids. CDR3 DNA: TGTGCCTGGATAGGACAGCTGAACACTGAAGCTTTCTTT. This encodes CAWIGQLNTEAFF.

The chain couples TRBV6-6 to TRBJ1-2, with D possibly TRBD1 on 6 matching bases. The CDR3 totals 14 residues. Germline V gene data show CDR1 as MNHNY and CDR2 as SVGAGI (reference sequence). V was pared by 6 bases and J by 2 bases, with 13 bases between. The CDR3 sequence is CASSYTGQNYGYTF. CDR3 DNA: TGTGCCAGCAGCTACACCGGACAGAACTATGGCTACACCTTC.

In DNA form, the CDR3 reads TGTGCCAGCAGTGACAGCGGCAGTCAGCCCCAGCATTTT. It specifies CASSDSGSQPQHF. This rearrangement joins TRBV6-1 to TRBJ1-5, with no clear D. The CDR3 has 13 amino acids. CDR1 MNHNS and CDR2 SASEGT come from the germline V gene. Trimming shortened V by 3 bases and J by 6 bases, and 9 bases separated the two germline ends.

The CDR3 region is CASRIQGEVTGELFF. The CDR3 bases are TGTGCCAGTAGGATACAGGGGGAAGTCACCGGGGAGCTGTTTTTT. The J gene is TRBJ2-2, the V gene TRBV19; the match to TRBD1 covers 8 bases. In germline, CDR1 is LNHDA, CDR2 SQIVND (reference sequence). Trimming removed 6 bases from V and 4 bases from J; junction bases left unmatched: 7. The CDR3 is 15 amino acids.

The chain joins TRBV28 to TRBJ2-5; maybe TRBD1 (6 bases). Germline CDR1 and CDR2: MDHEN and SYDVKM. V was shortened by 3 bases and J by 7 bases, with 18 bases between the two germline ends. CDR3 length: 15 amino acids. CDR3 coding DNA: TGTGCCAGCAGTTTGAACAGGGTGGTGCAGGCGACCCAGTACTTC. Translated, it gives CASSLNRVVQATQYF.

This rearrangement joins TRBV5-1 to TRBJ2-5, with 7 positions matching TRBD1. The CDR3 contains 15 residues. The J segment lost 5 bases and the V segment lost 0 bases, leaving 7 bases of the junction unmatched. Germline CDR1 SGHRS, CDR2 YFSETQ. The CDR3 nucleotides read TGCGCCAGCAGCTTGGGACAGGGTCTGAGGGAGACCCAGTACTTC. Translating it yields CASSLGQGLRETQYF.

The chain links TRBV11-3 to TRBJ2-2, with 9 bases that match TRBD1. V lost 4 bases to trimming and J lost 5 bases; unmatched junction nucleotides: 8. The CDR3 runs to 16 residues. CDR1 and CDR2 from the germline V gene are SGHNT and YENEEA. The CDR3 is CASSSAGTGTTGELFF. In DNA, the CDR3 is TGTGCCAGCAGCTCCGCCGGGACAGGGACGACCGGGGAGCTGTTTTTT.

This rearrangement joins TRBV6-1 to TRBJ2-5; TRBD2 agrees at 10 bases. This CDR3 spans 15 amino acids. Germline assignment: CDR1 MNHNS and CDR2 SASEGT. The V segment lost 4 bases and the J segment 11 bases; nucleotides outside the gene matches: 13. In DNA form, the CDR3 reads TGTGCCAGCAGTGCCACGACCGGGACTAGCGTGGAGCAGTACTTC. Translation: CASSATTGTSVEQYF.

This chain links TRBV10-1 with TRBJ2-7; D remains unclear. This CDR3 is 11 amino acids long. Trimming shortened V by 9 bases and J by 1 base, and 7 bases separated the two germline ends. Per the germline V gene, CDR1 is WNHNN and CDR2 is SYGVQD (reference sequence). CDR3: CASGDSYEQYF. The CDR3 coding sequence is TGCGCCAGTGGAGATTCCTACGAGCAGTACTTC.

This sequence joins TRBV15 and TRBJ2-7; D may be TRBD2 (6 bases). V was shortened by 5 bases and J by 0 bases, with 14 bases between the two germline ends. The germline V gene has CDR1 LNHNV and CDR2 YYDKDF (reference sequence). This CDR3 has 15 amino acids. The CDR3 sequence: CATSPGLAISYEQYF. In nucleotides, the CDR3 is TGTGCCACCAGCCCGGGACTGGCGATCTCCTACGAGCAGTACTTC.

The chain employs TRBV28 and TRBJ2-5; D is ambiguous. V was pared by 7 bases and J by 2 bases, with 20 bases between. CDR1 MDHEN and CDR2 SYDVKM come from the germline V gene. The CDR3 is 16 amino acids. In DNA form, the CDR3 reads TGTGCCAGCAAAGCGTCTCTTCTCAGAGGTCAAGAGACCCAGTACTTC. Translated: CASKASLLRGQETQYF.

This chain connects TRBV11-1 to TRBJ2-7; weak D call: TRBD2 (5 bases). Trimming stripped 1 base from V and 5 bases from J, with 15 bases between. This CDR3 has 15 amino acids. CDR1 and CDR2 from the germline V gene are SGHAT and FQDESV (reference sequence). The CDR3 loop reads CASSLGRSGINEQYF. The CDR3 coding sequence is TGTGCCAGCAGCTTAGGTAGATCGGGGATCAACGAGCAGTACTTC. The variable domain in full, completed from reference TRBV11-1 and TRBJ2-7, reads EAEVAQSPRYKITEKSQAVAFWCDPISGHATLYWYRQILGQGPELLVQFQDESVVDDSQLPKDRFSAERLKGVDSTLKIQPAELGDSAMYLCASSLGRSGINEQYFGPGTRLTVT.

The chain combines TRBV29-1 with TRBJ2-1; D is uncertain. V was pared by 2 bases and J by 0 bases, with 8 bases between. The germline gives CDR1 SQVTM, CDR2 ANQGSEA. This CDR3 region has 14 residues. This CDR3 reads CSVELRSSYNEQFF. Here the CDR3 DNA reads TGCAGCGTTGAATTGCGGAGCTCCTACAATGAGCAGTTCTTC.

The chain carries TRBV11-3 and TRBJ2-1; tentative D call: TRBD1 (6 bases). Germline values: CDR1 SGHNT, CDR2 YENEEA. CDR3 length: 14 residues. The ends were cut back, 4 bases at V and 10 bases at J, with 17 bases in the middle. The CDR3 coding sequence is TGTGCCAGCAGCTATTCACCGGCAGGACAGGAGCAGTTCTTC. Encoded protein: CASSYSPAGQEQFF.

As DNA, the CDR3 is TGTGCCAGCAGTTGGTTTCACGGACAGGGGCCTCATCAGCCCCAGCATTTT. It specifies CASSWFHGQGPHQPQHF. The chain combines TRBV27 with TRBJ1-5, with 9 bases lining up with TRBD1. V shed 4 bases and J 5 bases; nucleotides not matched to a gene: 12. CDR1 and CDR2 (germline): MNHEY, SMNVEV (reference sequence). The CDR3 is 17 residues long.

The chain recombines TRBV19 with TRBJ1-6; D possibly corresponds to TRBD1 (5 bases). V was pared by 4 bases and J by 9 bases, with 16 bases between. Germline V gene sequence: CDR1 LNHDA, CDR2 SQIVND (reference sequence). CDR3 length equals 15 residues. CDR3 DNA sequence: TGTGCCAGTAGTACCTCCACAGGCGCCGTTTCACCCCTCCACTTT. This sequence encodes CASSTSTGAVSPLHF.

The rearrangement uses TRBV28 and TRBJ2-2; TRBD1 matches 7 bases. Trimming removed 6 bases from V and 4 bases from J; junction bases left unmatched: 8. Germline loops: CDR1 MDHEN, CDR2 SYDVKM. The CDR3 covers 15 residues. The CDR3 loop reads CASRRQGPSTGELFF. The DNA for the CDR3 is TGTGCCAGCAGAAGACAGGGCCCGAGCACCGGGGAGCTGTTTTTT.

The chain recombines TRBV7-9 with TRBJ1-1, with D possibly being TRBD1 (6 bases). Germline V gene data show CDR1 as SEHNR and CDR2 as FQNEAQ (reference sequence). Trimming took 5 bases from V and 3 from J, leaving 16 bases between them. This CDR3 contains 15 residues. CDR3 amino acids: CASSLMQGPDTEAFF. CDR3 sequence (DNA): TGTGCCAGCAGCCTGATGCAGGGGCCGGACACTGAAGCTTTCTTT.

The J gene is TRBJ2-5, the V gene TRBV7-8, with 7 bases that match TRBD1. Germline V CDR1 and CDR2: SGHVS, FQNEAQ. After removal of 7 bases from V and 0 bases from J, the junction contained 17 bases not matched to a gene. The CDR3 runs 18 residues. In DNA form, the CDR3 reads TGTGCCAGCACCTTGAGACAGGGCCATCCTTTTTACCAAGAGACCCAGTACTTC. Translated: CASTLRQGHPFYQETQYF.

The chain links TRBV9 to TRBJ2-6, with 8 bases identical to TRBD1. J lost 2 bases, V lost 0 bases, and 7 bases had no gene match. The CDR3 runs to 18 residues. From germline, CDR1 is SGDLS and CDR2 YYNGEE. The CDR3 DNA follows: TGTGCCAGCAGCGTAGCTAGCCAGGGGGCGACTGGGGCCAACGTCCTGACTTTC. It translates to CASSVASQGATGANVLTF.

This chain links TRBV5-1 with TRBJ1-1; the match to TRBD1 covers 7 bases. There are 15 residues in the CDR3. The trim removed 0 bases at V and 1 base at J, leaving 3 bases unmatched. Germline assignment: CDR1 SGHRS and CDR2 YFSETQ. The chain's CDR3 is CASSLEGAPNTEAFF. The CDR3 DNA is TGCGCCAGCAGCTTGGAGGGGGCCCCGAACACTGAAGCTTTCTTT.

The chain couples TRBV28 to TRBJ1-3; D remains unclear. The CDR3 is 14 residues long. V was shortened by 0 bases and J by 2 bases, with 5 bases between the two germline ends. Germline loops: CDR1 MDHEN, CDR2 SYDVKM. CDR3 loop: CASSLWQTGNTIYF. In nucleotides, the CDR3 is TGTGCCAGCAGTTTATGGCAGACTGGAAACACCATATATTTT. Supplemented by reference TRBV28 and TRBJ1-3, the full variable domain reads DVKVTQSSRYLVKRTGEKVFLECVQDMDHENMFWYRQDPGLGLRLIYFSYDVKMKEKGDIPEGYSVSREKKERFSLILESASTNQTSMYLCASSLWQTGNTIYFGEGSWLTVV.

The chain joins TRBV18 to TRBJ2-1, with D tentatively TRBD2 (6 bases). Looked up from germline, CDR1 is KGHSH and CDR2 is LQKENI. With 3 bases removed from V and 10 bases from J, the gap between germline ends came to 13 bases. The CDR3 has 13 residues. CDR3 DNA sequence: TGTGCCAGCTCACCGGAGGGATTGGTGGAGCAGTTCTTC. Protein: CASSPEGLVEQFF.